This TCR beta chain was sequenced in a study of blood T cell repertoires in COVID-19. Study in general: COVID-19 samples from acute and convalescent phases originated in the United States, Italy and Spain. In each case, the material was cDNA or gDNA derived from T cells, B-cell-depleted T cells, or PBMCs.

In the study's own analysis: Amplification of reference gene primers was used by the study to estimate nucleated cell counts. Only in-frame clones appear in the TCRdb table, and some are missing; sequencing was by immunoSEQ multiplex PCR. D and trimming come from the DNA, and the V and J calls and clone size come from that table. This sample has more than 70,000 clones, with 70% to 90% found just once. The sample holds a few counts of this clone. The CDR3 contains 14 residues. CDR1 SEHNR and CDR2 FQNEAQ come from the germline V gene (reference sequence). V dropped 1 base and J dropped 3 bases, with 7 bases sitting between them.

Sample: peripheral blood. The receptor's source is a woman of 80 years or more in a cohort sampled during active or convalescent COVID-19. The V call is TRBV7-9, the J call TRBJ2-1, with TRBD2 as a possible D gene (6 bases). DNA for the CDR3: TGTGCCAGCAGCTTAGAGACTAGCTACAATGAGCAGTTCTTC. Translated: CASSLETSYNEQFF.